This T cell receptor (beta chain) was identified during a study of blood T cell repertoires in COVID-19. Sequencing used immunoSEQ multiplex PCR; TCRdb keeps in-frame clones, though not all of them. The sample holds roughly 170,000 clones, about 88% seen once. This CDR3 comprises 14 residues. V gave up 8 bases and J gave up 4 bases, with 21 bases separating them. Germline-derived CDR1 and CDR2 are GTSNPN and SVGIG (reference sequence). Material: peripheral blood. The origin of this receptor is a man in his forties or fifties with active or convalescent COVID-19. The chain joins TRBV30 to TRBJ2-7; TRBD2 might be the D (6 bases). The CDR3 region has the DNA TGTGCCGGACATAACCGGGACTTAATATACGAGCAGTACTTC. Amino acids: CAGHNRDLIYEQYF.